The clone carrying this TCR beta chain was seen a handful of times. The antigen is not known. The entry originates in a study of T-cell memory formation after mild COVID-19. After removal of 4 bases from V and 0 bases from J, the junction contained 5 bases not matched to a gene. The CDR3 runs 16 residues. The germline V gene encodes CDR1 MRHNA and CDR2 SNTAGT. Each CDR3 protein is one row after TCRdb ran MiXCR on the 5' RACE reads. In the table there are almost 550,000 distinct CDR3 sequences, roughly 22% of which are singletons. Overall study findings and caveats: Pre-infection memory harbored some responding clones, suggesting cross-reactive memory joined.

The specimen sequenced was PBMCs or a T cell subset sorted from them (not recorded which). This sequence joins TRBV6-4 and TRBJ2-2; 7 positions agree with TRBD2. This TCR derives from an adult woman who had mild COVID-19 (a few samples of this study predate the infection). Cell type and time point are not known. The CDR3 DNA is TGTGCCAGCAGTGCTACTAGCGATGCGAACACCGGGGAGCTGTTTTTT. It yields the protein CASSATSDANTGELFF.